This T cell receptor (beta chain) appears in the sequencing data of a study of blood T cell repertoires in COVID-19. Study-level information: The United States, Italy and Spain provided the acute and convalescent COVID-19 samples. Sample material is recorded as cDNA or gDNA derived from T cells, B-cell-depleted T cells, or PBMCs.

Authors' data handling: For nucleated cells, counts were estimated from reference gene primer amplification. Produced via immunoSEQ multiplex PCR; TCRdb's table is partial and in-frame only. Clone size and the V and J calls come from that table; the DNA yielded D and trimming. The sample has around 61,000 clones; around nine tenths are singletons. Material for sequencing was peripheral blood. This receptor was obtained from a man aged 60 to 75 with acute or convalescent COVID-19.

CDR3 in amino acids: CASSSGTLLTGELFF. CDR3 sequence (DNA): TGTGCCAGCAGCTCGGGGACATTACTCACCGGGGAGCTGTTTTTT. The chain carries TRBV11-2 and TRBJ2-2; D might be TRBD1 (6 bases). Germline-derived CDR1 and CDR2 are SGHAT and FQNNGV. V gave up 4 bases and J gave up 4 bases, with 13 bases separating them. The length of the CDR3 is 15 residues.